The 24 T cell receptor beta chains in this list originate from one sample, sequenced in a study of OX40 agonist ivuxolimab in advanced cancers. Generated by immunoSEQ multiplex PCR, the TCRdb table keeps only in-frame clones and is missing some. The table shows about 48,000 clones, with roughly 90% occurring only once. The sequencing here drew on CD4+ or CD8+ T cells sorted from blood, taken in a trial of the OX40 agonist ivuxolimab. The receptors derive from an adult with an advanced solid tumor such as melanoma, head and neck, liver or kidney cancer.

V and J are TRBV27 and TRBJ1-1, with D possibly TRBD1 on 5 matching bases. Germline lookup yields CDR1 MNHEY and CDR2 SMNVEV (reference sequence). Trimming removed 3 bases at V and 5 bases at J, with 10 bases between. This CDR3 contains 13 residues. CDR3 in amino acids: CASSFLGGTEAFF. DNA of the CDR3: TGTGCCAGCAGTTTCCTTGGGGGGACTGAAGCTTTCTTT.

The rearrangement joins TRBV19 to TRBJ1-5; weak D call: TRBD1 (5 bases). Looked up from germline, CDR1 is LNHDA and CDR2 is SQIVND (reference sequence). Trimming stripped 3 bases from V and 0 bases from J, with 12 bases between. CDR3 length equals 16 residues. CDR3 residues: CASSMQGRFSNQPQHF. The CDR3 region has the DNA TGTGCCAGTAGTATGCAGGGCAGATTTAGCAATCAGCCCCAGCATTTT.

The rearrangement links TRBV18 to TRBJ2-2; D is perhaps TRBD2 (5 bases). Per the germline V gene, CDR1 is KGHSH and CDR2 is LQKENI. The CDR3 contains 12 residues. V dropped 6 bases and J dropped 6 bases, with 8 bases sitting between them. In DNA, the CDR3 is TGTGCCAGCTCTACCGGGGCCGGGGAGCTGTTTTTT. Translated: CASSTGAGELFF.

The V and J genes are TRBV7-2 and TRBJ2-1; D is possibly TRBD1 or TRBD2 (5 bases each). The germline V and J ends were trimmed by 6 bases and 10 bases, with 28 bases remaining between them. The CDR3 consists of 17 residues. Germline CDR1 reads SGHTA; CDR2 reads FQGNSA. The CDR3 reads CASSLTLGTVLFGEQFF. The CDR3 DNA sequence: TGTGCCAGCAGTTTGACTCTAGGGACGGTGCTTTTTGGCGAGCAGTTCTTC.

The count of this clone is one. The chain's CDR3 is CASRNTDTINQPQHF. The CDR3 DNA follows: TGTGCCAGCAGAAATACGGACACGATCAATCAGCCCCAGCATTTT. The rearrangement links TRBV28 to TRBJ1-5; D is perhaps TRBD1 (5 bases). The CDR3 runs 15 residues. V was shortened by 6 bases and J by 3 bases, with 15 bases between the two germline ends. Germline V lookup: CDR1 MDHEN, CDR2 SYDVKM.

J is TRBJ2-7 and V is TRBV27, with a possible D match to TRBD2 (5 bases). Germline CDR1 and CDR2: MNHEY and SMNVEV (reference sequence). The CDR3 spans 15 residues. Trimming cost V 2 bases and J 3 bases, with 14 bases left between them. The CDR3 nucleotides read TGTGCCAGCAGTTTAAGAGGGTTGGGGAGCTACGAGCAGTACTTC. Translation: CASSLRGLGSYEQYF.

On this clone itself: Other nucleotide sequences from this sample produce the same CDR3. This rearrangement joins TRBV30 to TRBJ2-5, with D unclear. This CDR3 is built from 12 residues. V was pared by 1 base and J by 9 bases, with 12 bases between. Germline values: CDR1 GTSNPN, CDR2 SVGIG (reference sequence). The CDR3 spells CAWSEMGWAQYF. CDR3 bases: TGTGCCTGGAGTGAAATGGGATGGGCCCAGTACTTC.

The chain recombines TRBV19 with TRBJ1-2; a weak D match, TRBD1 (5 bases). The V and J ends lost 5 bases and 6 bases respectively, with 22 bases between them. CDR1 is LNHDA, CDR2 SQIVND, per germline (reference sequence). The length of the CDR3 is 16 residues. The CDR3 here is CASSPSGPFVNHGYTF. CDR3 DNA: TGTGCCAGTAGTCCTTCGGGGCCGTTCGTTAATCATGGCTACACCTTC.

V gene TRBV7-3 combines with J gene TRBJ2-7, with TRBD2 matching over 7 bases. Trimming removed 5 bases from V and 3 bases from J; junction bases left unmatched: 4. Germline V gene data show CDR1 as SGHTA and CDR2 as FQGTGA. CDR3 length equals 13 residues. CDR3 protein: CASSPREGYEQYF. The CDR3 nucleotides are TGTGCCAGCAGCCCAAGGGAGGGCTACGAGCAGTACTTC. Based on the CDR3 plus reference TRBV7-3 and TRBJ2-7, the full variable domain is GAGVSQTPSNKVTEKGKYVELRCDPISGHTALYWYRQSLGQGPEFLIYFQGTGAADDSGLPNDRFFAVRPEGSVSTLKIQRTERGDSAVYLCASSPREGYEQYFGPGTRLTVT.

This clone was counted a few times. This chain uses TRBV29-1 with TRBJ1-1, with no clear D. This CDR3 has 11 amino acids. Germline CDR1 reads SQVTM; CDR2 reads ANQGSEA. The V end was cut by 7 bases, the J end by 3 bases, with 9 bases between. The CDR3 coding sequence is TGCAGCGCGTCAAGGGACACTGAAGCTTTCTTT. This gives the protein CSASRDTEAFF.

The gene calls are TRBV27 and TRBJ2-5; 7 nucleotides align to TRBD1. The DNA end is more similar to TRBJ2-7, so the J call may be wrong. This CDR3 is built from 14 residues. Germline V gene data show CDR1 as MNHEY and CDR2 as SMNVEV (reference sequence). Written as DNA, the CDR3 is TGTGCCAGCAGTTCAGGGGGTATGAGCCACGAGCAGTACTTC. Translated: CASSSGGMSHEQYF.

Concerning this clone: Different DNA sequences within this sample yield the same CDR3. The rearrangement joins TRBV4-1 to TRBJ2-5, with TRBD1 matching over 7 bases. The V and J ends lost 4 bases and 5 bases, in that order; junction bases with no gene match: 10. Germline V gives CDR1 MGHRA, CDR2 YSYEKL. This CDR3 has 15 amino acids. Here the CDR3 DNA reads TGCGCCAGCAGCCCCCGACAGGGTCAAACTGAGACCCAGTACTTC. Residues: CASSPRQGQTETQYF.

The J gene is TRBJ2-2, the V gene TRBV27; no clear D gene. Germline CDR1 and CDR2: MNHEY and SMNVEV (reference sequence). Trimming shortened V by 3 bases and J by 1 base, and 9 bases separated the two germline ends. The CDR3 loop spans 15 amino acids. CDR3 nucleotides: TGTGCCAGCAGTTTTCGTCAGCGGAACACCGGGGAGCTGTTTTTT. Amino acids: CASSFRQRNTGELFF.

This clone has just a few counts. The chain employs TRBV28 and TRBJ1-1, with a weak D call TRBD1 (5 bases). V was cut by 2 bases and J by 4 bases, with 14 bases left in between. The CDR3 spans 15 residues. Germline V gene data show CDR1 as MDHEN and CDR2 as SYDVKM. The CDR3 region has the DNA TGTGCCAGCAGTTTAGAACCGGGGGAGGTCACTGAAGCTTTCTTT. This encodes CASSLEPGEVTEAFF.

The chain is built from TRBV10-3 and TRBJ1-1, with D hard to call. Germline CDR1 ENHRY, CDR2 SYGVKD. V was shortened by 6 bases and J by 0 bases, with 11 bases between the two germline ends. CDR3 length: 14 amino acids. The chain's CDR3 is CAIRQGGVNTEAFF. CDR3 nucleotide sequence: TGTGCCATCAGACAAGGCGGGGTGAACACTGAAGCTTTCTTT.

V and J are TRBV4-2 and TRBJ2-7; tentatively, D is TRBD1 (6 bases). The CDR3 loop spans 17 amino acids. V lost 0 bases and J 0 bases, leaving 15 bases between the germline ends. The V gene's germline CDR1 is LGHNA and CDR2 YNFKEQ. DNA of the CDR3: TGTGCCAGCAGCCAAGAATTAGGAACAGGGAGCTCCTACGAGCAGTACTTC. It encodes CASSQELGTGSSYEQYF.

The V gene is TRBV19, the J gene TRBJ1-5, with D possibly TRBD1 on 5 matching bases. The V and J ends lost 5 bases and 3 bases respectively, with 11 bases between them. Looked up from germline, CDR1 is LNHDA and CDR2 is SQIVND (reference sequence). The CDR3 has 14 residues. This CDR3 reads CASSQQGYNQPQHF. In DNA, the CDR3 is TGTGCCAGTAGTCAGCAGGGATACAATCAGCCCCAGCATTTT. Combining the CDR3 with reference TRBV19 and TRBJ1-5 gives the whole variable domain DGGITQSPKYLFRKEGQNVTLSCEQNLNHDAMYWYRQDPGQGLRLIYYSQIVNDFQKGDIAEGYSVSREKKESFPLTVTSAQKNPTAFYLCASSQQGYNQPQHFGDGTRLSIL.

The chain employs TRBV13 and TRBJ2-7; D is uncertain. The CDR3 loop spans 14 amino acids. V shed 0 bases and J shed 1 base, with 7 bases lying between them. CDR1 is PRHDT, CDR2 FYEKMQ, per germline (reference sequence). This CDR3 reads CASSLGLGSYEQYF. The CDR3 DNA is TGTGCCAGCAGCTTAGGCCTAGGGTCCTACGAGCAGTACTTC.

This clone was recorded once. J is TRBJ2-2 and V is TRBV12-5, with D perhaps matching TRBD1 (6 bases). The length of the CDR3 is 17 residues. V was trimmed by 5 bases and J by 3 bases, leaving 19 bases between them. Germline CDR1 LGHNT, CDR2 FRNRAP. CDR3 region: CASGLPRGSMDTGELFF. CDR3 nucleotide sequence: TGTGCTAGTGGTCTCCCCAGGGGAAGTATGGACACCGGGGAGCTGTTTTTT.

The rearrangement uses TRBV9 and TRBJ2-1; the D is unclear. The germline V and J ends were trimmed by 4 bases and 8 bases, with 13 bases remaining between them. The CDR3 contains 13 residues. The germline CDR1 and CDR2 sequences are SGDLS and YYNGEE. The CDR3 here is CASSPGTVDEQFF. The CDR3 coding sequence is TGTGCCAGCAGCCCTGGTACGGTGGATGAGCAGTTCTTC.

The CDR3 DNA follows: TGTGCCAGCAACCTACAGGGGTATCAGCCCCAGCATTTT. It encodes CASNLQGYQPQHF. The V call is TRBV28, the J call TRBJ1-5, with 7 bases matching TRBD1. The trim removed 7 bases at V and 5 bases at J, leaving 5 bases unmatched. The CDR3 covers 13 residues. Per germline, CDR1 MDHEN and CDR2 SYDVKM.

The table lists this clone with a count of one. This sequence joins TRBV28 and TRBJ2-3; TRBD1 or TRBD2 may be the D gene (5 bases each). Trimming took off 2 bases at V and 0 bases at J, with 18 bases between the two ends. This CDR3 has 18 residues. Germline CDR1 MDHEN, CDR2 SYDVKM. For the CDR3, the DNA is TGTGCCAGCAGTTTAAAAACGGGGCACCCCCTCAGCACAGATACGCAGTATTTT. Its protein product is CASSLKTGHPLSTDTQYF.

V is TRBV6-5 and J is TRBJ1-3, with a tentative D call TRBD1 (5 bases). V lost 5 bases and J lost 3, with 11 bases in between. The CDR3 covers 14 residues. Germline assignment: CDR1 MNHEY and CDR2 SVGAGI. Written as DNA, the CDR3 is TGTGCCAGCAGTGGAGGGGTTGGTGGAAACACCATATATTTT. Translated, it gives CASSGGVGGNTIYF.

The V and J genes are TRBV4-3 and TRBJ2-7; no clear D. In germline, CDR1 is LGHNA, CDR2 YSLEER. The ends were cut back, 0 bases at V and 1 base at J, with 7 bases in the middle. CDR3 length equals 14 residues. This CDR3 is CASSQDLGSYEQYF. CDR3 nucleotide sequence: TGCGCCAGCAGCCAAGATTTAGGGTCCTACGAGCAGTACTTC.